A selection of T cell receptor beta chains follows, all from one sample in a study of blood T cell repertoires in COVID-19. Sequencing was performed with immunoSEQ multiplex PCR; in TCRdb, only in-frame clones are kept and a portion is missing. The table records under 400,000 clones, around 87% of them present only once. Material for sequencing was peripheral blood. The receptors here all came from a woman aged 25 to 39 with COVID-19, enrolled during active disease. Each CDR3 is given with its conserved first and last residue. A D gene is named only where the DNA matches it firmly. Rows give clone size only sometimes, using once, few, many, or a class for an expanded clone.

j_gene,d_gene,abundance,v_gene,CDR3aa,CDR3nt
TRBJ1-3,.,.,TRBV27,CASSFRGTGNTIYF,TGTGCCAGCAGTTTCCGAGGAACTGGAAACACCATATATTTT
TRBJ2-3,TRBD2,.,TRBV2,CASSEGLAGGGTQYF,TGTGCCAGCAGTGAAGGACTAGCGGGAGGCGGAACGCAGTATTTT
TRBJ2-7,TRBD1,.,TRBV30,CAWSVRETGGYEQYF,TGTGCCTGGAGTGTACGGGAGACAGGGGGCTACGAGCAGTACTTC
TRBJ2-7,.,.,TRBV7-6,CASSQTGFEEQYF,TGTGCCAGCAGTCAGACTGGTTTCGAAGAGCAGTACTTC
TRBJ2-7,.,.,TRBV11-1,CASSLPSGGRVQYF,TGTGCCAGCAGCCTGCCTTCTGGTGGGCGCGTGCAGTACTTC
TRBJ1-1,.,.,TRBV30,CAWAGRGLHTEAFF,TGTGCCTGGGCCGGAAGGGGGTTACACACTGAAGCTTTCTTT
TRBJ2-2,TRBD2,.,TRBV6-5,CASSRGLASTGELFF,TGTGCCAGCAGCCGAGGACTAGCGAGCACCGGGGAGCTGTTTTTT
TRBJ2-3,.,.,TRBV10-3,CAINERVLGTDTQYF,TGTGCCATCAATGAGCGGGTCTTGGGCACAGATACGCAGTATTTT
TRBJ2-2,TRBD2,.,TRBV3-1/TRBV3-2,CASSSQAGVAGELFF,TGTGCCAGCAGCTCACAAGCGGGAGTCGCCGGGGAGCTGTTTTTT
TRBJ2-7,TRBD2,.,TRBV4-3,CASSQGLAGYYEQYF,TGCGCCAGCAGCCAGGGACTAGCGGGATATTACGAGCAGTACTTC
TRBJ1-2,TRBD1,.,TRBV4-3,CASSQDRGSGYTF,TGCGCCAGCAGCCAGGACAGGGGCTCCGGCTACACCTTC
TRBJ2-1,TRBD2,.,TRBV15,CATSRSDSGRVYNEQFF,TGTGCCACCAGCCGATCAGATAGCGGGAGGGTCTACAATGAGCAGTTCTTC
TRBJ2-1,.,.,TRBV5-5,CASSTPGVRDNEQFF,TGTGCCAGCAGCACCCCAGGGGTAAGGGACAATGAGCAGTTCTTC
TRBJ2-7,TRBD2,.,TRBV19,CASSGETSGRSYEQYF,TGTGCCAGTAGCGGAGAGACTAGCGGGAGATCCTACGAGCAGTACTTC
TRBJ2-7,TRBD2,.,TRBV27,CASRLAGGPDEQYF,TGTGCCAGCAGACTAGCGGGAGGGCCTGACGAGCAGTACTTC
TRBJ1-2,.,.,TRBV18,CASSPWHLRGYTF,TGTGCCAGCTCACCTTGGCACCTTCGTGGCTACACCTTC
TRBJ1-2,TRBD1,once,TRBV4-2,CASSQVPHRGLGYGYTF,TGTGCCAGCAGCCAAGTCCCCCACAGGGGGCTAGGCTATGGCTACACCTTC
TRBJ2-7,.,.,TRBV4-3,CASSQVYGGLSYEQYF,TGCGCCAGCAGCCAAGTCTACGGGGGGCTTTCCTACGAGCAGTACTTC
TRBJ2-3,.,once,TRBV12-3/TRBV12-4,CASREGSTDTQYF,TGTGCCAGCAGGGAGGGGAGCACAGATACGCAGTATTTT
TRBJ1-2,.,few,TRBV6-5,CASRDTVTYGYTF,TGTGCCAGCAGGGATACAGTTACCTATGGCTACACCTTC
TRBJ2-1,TRBD2,.,TRBV7-2,CASRRTSGSMNEQFF,TGTGCCAGCAGGAGGACTAGCGGGAGTATGAATGAGCAGTTCTTC
TRBJ1-2,.,.,TRBV9,CASSPSPYGYTF,TGTGCCAGCAGCCCCTCCCCCTATGGCTACACCTTC
TRBJ2-5,.,.,TRBV27,CASSLSTGVRETQYF,TGTGCCAGCAGTTTATCGACGGGAGTTCGGGAGACCCAGTACTTC
TRBJ2-5,TRBD2,.,TRBV11-2,CASSLALAGVGETQYF,TGTGCCAGCAGCTTAGCGCTAGCGGGAGTAGGAGAGACCCAGTACTTC
TRBJ2-7,TRBD1,.,TRBV11-2,CASSLGATGGQGEQYF,TGTGCCAGCAGCTTGGGGGCGACAGGGGGCCAGGGCGAGCAGTACTTC
TRBJ2-3,.,.,TRBV5-1,CASSYGLTRSTDTQYF,TGCGCCAGCAGCTATGGACTCACCCGGAGTACAGATACGCAGTATTTT
TRBJ2-2,.,.,TRBV5-1,CASSLEASLAPGELFF,TGCGCCAGCAGCTTGGAGGCGTCGTTAGCCCCGGGGGAGCTGTTTTTT
TRBJ1-4,.,few,TRBV15,CATSGGTTTNEKLFF,TGTGCCACCAGCGGAGGGACAACAACTAATGAAAAACTGTTTTTT
TRBJ1-3,.,few,TRBV4-2,CASSQDYYTSGNTIYF,TGTGCCAGCAGCCAAGATTATTACACCTCTGGAAACACCATATATTTT
TRBJ1-5,.,.,TRBV2,CASSVGETQPQHF,TGTGCCAGCAGTGTGGGAGAAACCCAGCCCCAGCATTTT
TRBJ2-7,TRBD2,.,TRBV30,CAWASGSYEQYF,TGTGCCTGGGCTAGCGGCTCCTACGAGCAGTACTTC
TRBJ2-4,.,once,TRBV29-1,CSVEPGHTKNIQYF,TGCAGCGTAGAACCGGGACATACAAAAAACATTCAGTACTTC
TRBJ2-3,.,.,TRBV10-1,CASSESPGATTDTQYF,TGCGCCAGCAGTGAGTCTCCAGGGGCCACCACAGATACGCAGTATTTT
TRBJ2-7,.,.,TRBV5-6,CASSLVPGGYNEQYF,TGTGCCAGCAGCTTGGTTCCTGGGGGCTACAACGAGCAGTACTTC
TRBJ2-2,.,.,TRBV18,CASSPGTDTGELFF,TGTGCCAGCTCACCCGGGACTGACACCGGGGAGCTGTTTTTT
TRBJ2-7,TRBD1,once,TRBV4-1,CASSRGQGEDEQYF,TGCGCCAGCAGCCGGGGACAGGGCGAGGACGAGCAGTACTTC
TRBJ2-3,TRBD1,.,TRBV11-2,CASSFSTPGQGTDTQYF,TGTGCCAGCTCCTTCTCCACGCCGGGACAGGGCACAGATACGCAGTATTTT
TRBJ1-2,.,.,TRBV7-9,CASSLKDGDPWGYTF,TGTGCCAGCAGCTTGAAGGACGGGGATCCATGGGGCTACACCTTC
TRBJ1-3,TRBD1,.,TRBV11-2,CASSSRQGRNTIYF,TGTGCCAGCAGCTCCCGACAGGGTAGAAACACCATATATTTT
TRBJ1-1,TRBD1,.,TRBV6-1,CASSEFEGQGNTEAFF,TGTGCCAGCAGTGAATTTGAGGGACAGGGGAACACTGAAGCTTTCTTT
TRBJ2-7,.,once,TRBV27,CASSPVGGGYEQYF,TGTGCCAGCAGTCCCGTCGGAGGAGGATACGAGCAGTACTTC
TRBJ2-3,.,.,TRBV10-1,CASSEGGSGTQYF,TGCGCCAGCAGTGAGGGCGGGTCGGGGACGCAGTATTTT